The 8 T cell receptor beta chains presented below share a single source sample, sequenced in a study of T cells and Merkel cell carcinoma outcomes. Repertoires were generated with immunoSEQ multiplex PCR, while TCRdb's copy carries only in-frame clones and drops some. This sample yields about 19,000 clones, of which over 75% are seen a single time; about 3.1% belongs to the top ten. Material for sequencing was tumor tissue from Merkel cell carcinoma. The receptors derive from a human donor with Merkel cell carcinoma.

The CDR3 region is CAISVRDRESIQETQYF. CDR3 nucleotide sequence: TGTGCCATCAGTGTCCGGGACAGGGAATCGATTCAAGAGACCCAGTACTTC. This chain joins TRBV10-3 and TRBJ2-5; 9 bases align to TRBD1. V was pared by 4 bases and J by 2 bases, with 11 bases of the junction left unmatched. Germline assignment: CDR1 ENHRY and CDR2 SYGVKD. The CDR3 has 17 amino acids.

The rearrangement links TRBV2 to TRBJ1-1; no clear D. V was clipped by 2 bases and J by 3 bases, with 4 bases between them. CDR1 is SNHLY, CDR2 FYNNEI, per germline. The CDR3 has 12 residues. CDR3 sequence (DNA): TGTGCCAGCAGTGAAAGGTACACTGAAGCTTTCTTT. Translated, it gives CASSERYTEAFF.

CDR3 nucleotides: TGTGCCAGCTCACCTGGAGGGACCCAAGAGACCCAGTACTTC. Translated, it gives CASSPGGTQETQYF. The V call is TRBV18, the J call TRBJ2-5; a weak D match, TRBD2 (6 bases). V dropped 3 bases and J dropped 1 base, with 9 bases sitting between them. The CDR3 is made up of 14 amino acids. CDR1 and CDR2 (germline): KGHSH, LQKENI.

This clone turned up a few times. The J gene is TRBJ2-2, the V gene TRBV5-6, with 7 positions matching TRBD2. CDR1 is SGHDT, CDR2 YYEEEE, per germline. J gave up 2 bases and V 4 bases, and 8 bases lay outside the gene matches. The CDR3 runs 16 residues. CDR3 bases: TGTGCCAGCAGCCTTTGGGGGGGTAGTAACACCGGGGAGCTGTTTTTT. Protein product: CASSLWGGSNTGELFF.

The V gene is TRBV7-9, the J gene TRBJ2-7, with D unresolved. The V gene's germline CDR1 is SEHNR and CDR2 FQNEAQ (reference sequence). The CDR3 has 12 amino acids. V lost 1 base and J lost 7, with 8 bases in between. CDR3 DNA sequence: TGTGCCAGCAGCTTAGGCCGGGCGGAGCAGTACTTC. It specifies CASSLGRAEQYF. The full variable domain, in which reference TRBV7-9 and TRBJ2-7 provide the parts outside the CDR3, is DTGVSQNPRHKITKRGQNVTFRCDPISEHNRLYWYRQTLGQGPEFLTYFQNEAQLEKSRLLSDRFSAERPKGSFSTLEIQRTEQGDSAMYLCASSLGRAEQYFGPGTRLTVT.

V and J are TRBV5-1 and TRBJ2-3; TRBD1 is a possible D gene (6 bases). This CDR3 region has 16 residues. Germline V lookup: CDR1 SGHRS, CDR2 YFSETQ. Trimming removed 4 bases from V and 10 bases from J, with 25 bases in between. The CDR3 region has the DNA TGCGCCAGCAGCCACCCGCTGACAGGCCACGCTGCCCCGCAGTATTTT. Amino acids: CASSHPLTGHAAPQYF.

With regard to this clone: The limits of the CDR3 on the DNA are not certain, so only TCRdb's listed CDR3 is given. The V and J genes are TRBV9 and TRBJ2-2; whether TRBD2, the table's D call, matches the DNA was not checked. Germline assignment: CDR1 SGDLS and CDR2 YYNGEE. Counting both end residues, the CDR3 totals 17 amino acids. The CDR3 protein is CASSSSLAGGQSGELFF.

The chain is built from TRBV30 and TRBJ1-1, with D unresolved. The V end lost 0 bases, the J end lost 1 base, and 6 bases lay between the germline ends. CDR3 length: 13 residues. Looked up from germline, CDR1 is GTSNPN and CDR2 is SVGIG (reference sequence). DNA for the CDR3: TGTGCCTGGAGTGTAAGGGAGAACACTGAAGCTTTCTTT. Translating it yields CAWSVRENTEAFF.